This T cell receptor (beta chain) is drawn from a study of PD-1 blockade in classical Hodgkin lymphoma. Regarding the study as a whole: A reduction in baseline TCR diversity was reportedly seen in newly diagnosed patients relative to healthy donors.

V dropped 2 bases and J dropped 7 bases, with 10 bases sitting between them. The CDR3 length is 13 residues. Looked up from germline, CDR1 is SGHRS and CDR2 is YFSETQ. The protocol was immunoSEQ multiplex PCR, while the TCRdb copy is restricted to in-frame clones and leaves out a portion. The data show nearly 60,000 clones, more than 85% seen once. Each and every patient relapsed after autologous stem cell transplantation, and patients got differing brentuximab vedotin exposure. In the case of this clone: Its antigen is undetermined.

The sample was peripheral blood mononuclear cells (PBMCs), taken before the second cycle of nivolumab. The source of this sequence is a human donor with classical Hodgkin lymphoma. The V call is TRBV5-1, the J call TRBJ2-1; TRBD2 is a possible D gene (6 bases). The chain's CDR3 is CASSLATRNEQFF. The CDR3 nucleotides are TGCGCCAGCAGCTTAGCGACTAGGAATGAGCAGTTCTTC.